The rows below give T cell receptor beta chains drawn from one sample of a study of T cell responses to AZD1222 COVID-19 vaccine. TCRdb keeps only in-frame clones here, not all; method: immunoSEQ multiplex PCR. Of some 150,000 clones listed, about 89% are singletons. The sequences come from peripheral blood, collected on day 0 of AZD1222 vaccination. These TCRs come from an adult in good health. Both conserved end residues are part of each CDR3. The D gene is left open where the match is weak. Expanded clones are given a class, and other clones once, few, many or no size at all.

V gene	J gene	D gene	clone size	CDR3 protein	CDR3 DNA
TRBV9	TRBJ2-6	.	.	CASSVDPRGRFSGANVLTF	TGTGCCAGCAGCGTAGATCCCAGGGGTCGTTTCTCTGGGGCCAACGTCCTGACTTTC
TRBV13	TRBJ1-4	.	.	CASSSQQVLGNEKLFF	TGTGCCAGCAGCTCGCAACAGGTCCTTGGTAATGAAAAACTGTTTTTT
TRBV28	TRBJ1-2	.	.	CASSLGGLGYGYTF	TGTGCCAGCAGTTTGGGAGGGTTGGGCTATGGCTACACCTTC
TRBV5-6	TRBJ2-7	.	.	CASSLTQGVLDEQYF	TGTGCCAGCAGCTTGACCCAGGGAGTACTTGACGAGCAGTACTTC
TRBV4-1	TRBJ1-6	.	.	CASSQPVRGSNSPLHF	TGCGCCAGCAGCCAACCAGTAAGAGGCTCAAATTCACCCCTCCACTTT
TRBV3-1/TRBV3-2	TRBJ1-6	TRBD1	.	CASSQGKPGQQNSPLHF	TGTGCCAGCAGCCAAGGGAAACCGGGACAGCAAAATTCACCCCTCCACTTT
TRBV5-1	TRBJ2-1	TRBD2	.	CASSFLAGANEQFF	TGCGCCAGCAGCTTTCTAGCGGGAGCGAATGAGCAGTTCTTC
TRBV6-5	TRBJ1-5	.	.	CASSYLDSNQPQHF	TGTGCCAGCAGTTACCTGGACAGCAATCAGCCCCAGCATTTT
TRBV4-3	TRBJ1-1	TRBD1	.	CASSQSTGGAVSTEAFF	TGCGCCAGCAGCCAGAGTACAGGGGGGGCGGTGAGCACTGAAGCTTTCTTT
TRBV2	TRBJ2-7	.	.	CASSERVRSSYEQYF	TGTGCCAGCAGTGAAAGGGTCAGGAGCTCCTACGAGCAGTACTTC
TRBV7-7	TRBJ2-3	.	.	CASSSGTYGTQYF	TGTGCTAGCAGCTCCGGGACTTACGGCACGCAGTATTTT
TRBV2	TRBJ1-5	.	.	CASSDNKNQPQHF	TGTGCCAGCAGTGATAACAAGAATCAGCCCCAGCATTTT
TRBV6-2/TRBV6-3	TRBJ2-1	.	.	CASSGTGTIYNEQFF	TGTGCCAGCAGTGGAACCGGGACAATATACAATGAGCAGTTCTTC
TRBV14	TRBJ2-4	TRBD1	.	CASSHGTGGQNIQYF	TGTGCCAGCAGCCACGGGACAGGGGGCCAAAACATTCAGTACTTC
TRBV7-2	TRBJ1-2	TRBD1	.	CASSITGGPRRGYTF	TGTGCCAGCAGCATAACAGGGGGACCACGTCGTGGCTACACCTTC
TRBV18	TRBJ1-1	.	.	CASSPPNGNTEAFF	TGTGCCAGCTCACCACCGAACGGGAACACTGAAGCTTTCTTT
TRBV7-2	TRBJ2-3	TRBD2	.	CASSLARGGGRSTDTQYF	TGTGCCAGCAGCTTAGCGCGGGGGGGCGGGAGGTCCACAGATACGCAGTATTTT
TRBV4-2	TRBJ1-4	.	.	CASSLRGGASRVEKLFF	TGTGCCAGCAGCCTAAGAGGGGGGGCCTCGAGAGTTGAAAAACTGTTTTTT
TRBV28	TRBJ2-3	TRBD2	.	CASSFSGRAGTDTQYF	TGTGCCAGCAGTTTTAGCGGGAGGGCCGGCACAGATACGCAGTATTTT
TRBV5-5	TRBJ1-6	.	.	CASSRVGGGTRYNSPLHF	TGTGCCAGCAGCCGAGTGGGGGGAGGCACTCGGTATAATTCACCCCTCCACTTT
TRBV25-1	TRBJ2-7	TRBD1	.	CASSEQTGGLGEQYF	TGTGCCAGCAGTGAACAGACAGGGGGCCTAGGCGAGCAGTACTTC
TRBV7-6	TRBJ2-3	TRBD2	.	CASSPASGGDSNTQYF	TGTGCCAGCAGCCCTGCTAGCGGGGGGGACTCAAATACGCAGTATTTT
TRBV18	TRBJ1-6	TRBD1	.	CASSPRQGEMDSPLHF	TGTGCCAGCTCACCCCGACAGGGTGAGATGGATTCACCCCTCCACTTT
TRBV7-2	TRBJ2-1	.	.	CASSRREGFF	TGTGCCAGCAGTAGGCGTGAGGGGTTCTTC
TRBV4-3	TRBJ2-3	TRBD1	few	CASSQDDRQGADTQYF	TGCGCCAGCAGCCAAGATGATCGACAGGGTGCAGATACGCAGTATTTT
TRBV6-2/TRBV6-3	TRBJ2-1	TRBD2	.	CASSPPTSGGADEQFF	TGTGCCAGCAGTCCACCCACTAGCGGGGGGGCTGATGAGCAGTTCTTC
TRBV11-2	TRBJ2-3	.	.	CASRRTDTQYF	TGTGCCAGCCGACGCACAGATACGCAGTATTTT
TRBV19	TRBJ2-6	TRBD1	.	CASSGTGWSGANVLTF	TGTGCCAGTAGCGGGACAGGCTGGTCTGGGGCCAACGTCCTGACTTTC
TRBV7-2	TRBJ2-7	TRBD2	.	CASKQLAGVFGEQYF	TGTGCCAGCAAACAACTAGCGGGAGTATTCGGCGAGCAGTACTTC
TRBV6-6	TRBJ1-5	.	.	CASSPQDRLRNQPQHF	TGTGCCAGCAGTCCCCAGGACCGCCTGCGCAATCAGCCCCAGCATTTT
TRBV28	TRBJ1-1	.	.	CASSLAAAPEAFF	TGTGCCAGCAGTTTGGCGGCGGCGCCTGAAGCTTTCTTT
TRBV20-1	TRBJ2-1	.	.	CSARVSYEQFF	TGCAGTGCTAGAGTATCATATGAGCAGTTCTTC
TRBV3-1/TRBV3-2	TRBJ2-7	.	.	CASSQDGGPMREQYF	TGTGCCAGCAGCCAAGATGGAGGGCCCATGCGCGAGCAGTACTTC
TRBV29-1	TRBJ1-2	TRBD1	once	CSVEAGGGGYTF	TGCAGCGTTGAAGCAGGGGGTGGTGGCTACACCTTC
TRBV13	TRBJ2-1	TRBD2	.	CASSSSGRASNEQFF	TGTGCCAGCAGCTCGAGCGGGAGGGCCTCCAATGAGCAGTTCTTC
TRBV9	TRBJ2-7	TRBD1	.	CASSVTGGYEQYF	TGTGCCAGCAGCGTTACAGGGGGCTACGAGCAGTACTTC
TRBV19	TRBJ1-5	.	.	CASSETYNQPQHF	TGTGCCAGTAGTGAGACGTACAATCAGCCCCAGCATTTT
TRBV11-1	TRBJ2-5	TRBD2	few	CASSFNGGGSAETQYF	TGTGCCAGCAGCTTTAACGGGGGAGGGAGCGCAGAGACCCAGTACTTC
TRBV28	TRBJ1-5	TRBD1	.	CASSSVGDRVVGTQHF	TGTGCCAGCAGCTCGGTCGGGGACAGGGTGGTCGGGACCCAGCATTTT
TRBV3-1/TRBV3-2	TRBJ1-1	.	.	CASSPIGSRRLNTEAFF	TGTGCCAGCAGCCCTATAGGGAGCCGCAGGCTGAACACTGAAGCTTTCTTT
TRBV19	TRBJ1-4	.	.	CASSIWSYRGAATNEKLFF	TGTGCCAGTAGTATATGGTCGTACCGTGGGGCTGCAACTAATGAAAAACTGTTTTTT
TRBV5-3	TRBJ2-7	TRBD1	.	CARSETRDRTFYEQYF	TGTGCCAGAAGCGAGACCCGGGACAGGACGTTCTACGAGCAGTACTTC
TRBV19	TRBJ1-5	TRBD1	.	CASSSTGYSNQPQHF	TGTGCCAGTAGTTCGACAGGGTATAGCAATCAGCCCCAGCATTTT
TRBV7-2	TRBJ1-2	TRBD1	.	CASSWNRGTDGYTF	TGTGCCAGCAGCTGGAACAGGGGGACGGATGGCTACACCTTC
TRBV15	TRBJ1-3	.	.	CATSRRQTGNTIYF	TGTGCCACCAGCAGAAGACAGACCGGAAACACCATATATTTT
TRBV6-5	TRBJ2-7	TRBD1	.	CASSFRDRGFGEQYF	TGTGCCAGCAGTTTCCGGGACAGGGGCTTTGGCGAGCAGTACTTC
TRBV27	TRBJ1-5	.	.	CASSLFSSNQPQHF	TGTGCCAGCAGTTTATTCTCTAGCAATCAGCCCCAGCATTTT
TRBV29-1	TRBJ2-7	.	.	CSVEGGGYEQYF	TGCAGCGTTGAAGGAGGAGGCTACGAGCAGTACTTC
TRBV19	TRBJ2-1	TRBD1	.	CASRTGTAPHNEQFF	TGTGCCAGTAGAACCGGGACAGCCCCCCACAATGAGCAGTTCTTC
TRBV5-6	TRBJ2-7	TRBD2	.	CASSWRASGAYEQYF	TGTGCCAGCAGCTGGCGGGCTAGCGGGGCGTACGAGCAGTACTTC
TRBV5-5	TRBJ1-4	.	.	CASSEGQTRLFF	TGTGCCAGCAGCGAAGGACAGACGAGGCTGTTTTTT
TRBV5-1	TRBJ2-7	.	once	CASSFRESTEQYF	TGCGCCAGCAGCTTCAGGGAAAGTACCGAGCAGTACTTC
TRBV5-1	TRBJ2-3	.	.	CASSLEGLGTQYF	TGCGCCAGCAGCTTGGAGGGGCTCGGTACGCAGTATTTT
TRBV4-2	TRBJ1-2	.	few	CASSQATGPLNYGYTF	TGTGCCAGCAGCCAAGCTACCGGGCCCCTAAACTATGGCTACACCTTC
TRBV9	TRBJ2-7	TRBD1	.	CASSVSGQSSYEQYF	TGTGCCAGCAGCGTATCGGGACAGAGCTCCTACGAGCAGTACTTC
TRBV25-1	TRBJ2-1	TRBD2	.	CASSELRGGGHEQFF	TGTGCCAGCAGTGAATTACGCGGGGGGGGCCATGAGCAGTTCTTC
TRBV6-5	TRBJ1-1	.	.	CASSYQDEAFF	TGTGCCAGCAGTTACCAGGATGAAGCTTTCTTT